The 10 T cell receptor beta chains presented below share a single source sample, sequenced in a study of CD8 T cells in ankylosing spondylitis. Regarding the study as a whole: Ankylosing spondylitis blood seemed to carry a telltale TCR beta motif made of under 10 highly homologous variants.

MiXCR, run by TCRdb on the 5' RACE reads, gives a single entry per CDR3 protein. In the table there are a few hundred thousand distinct CDR3 sequences, 8% of which are singletons. Which antigens these TCRs recognize remains unknown. The specimen sequenced was blood, either unsorted or a sorted T cell fraction (not recorded which). Source of these receptors: a male donor with ankylosing spondylitis.

In its sample, this clonotype was seen a few times. The chain carries TRBV7-9 and TRBJ1-1; possibly TRBD1 for D (6 bases). The CDR3 runs 13 residues. Looked up from germline, CDR1 is SEHNR and CDR2 is FQNEAQ (reference sequence). V was cut by 5 bases and J by 8 bases, with 15 bases left in between. The CDR3 is CASSAGGAGEAFF. CDR3 bases: TGTGCCAGCAGCGCCGGGGGCGCCGGAGAAGCTTTCTTT.

This clonotype came up many times. The V and J genes are TRBV6-1 and TRBJ2-2; 7 positions agree with TRBD2. Germline V gene sequence: CDR1 MNHNS, CDR2 SASEGT. This CDR3 has 16 amino acids. The V segment lost 7 bases and the J segment 1 base; nucleotides outside the gene matches: 9. The CDR3 DNA reads as TGTGCCAGCAATAGAGAGACTAGCCGGAACACCGGGGAGCTGTTTTTT. Translated: CASNRETSRNTGELFF.

This clonotype was seen repeatedly, ten times or more. CDR3 sequence reads: CASSDSEGLSYNEQFF. The DNA for the CDR3 is TGTGCCAGCAGTGATAGTGAGGGCCTCTCCTACAATGAGCAGTTCTTC. The chain joins TRBV2 to TRBJ2-1; maybe TRBD2 (5 bases). This CDR3 contains 16 residues. Germline loops: CDR1 SNHLY, CDR2 FYNNEI. V dropped 3 bases and J dropped 0 bases, with 12 bases sitting between them. The entire variable domain, with the rest obtained from reference TRBV2 and TRBJ2-1, is as follows: EPEVTQTPSHQVTQMGQEVILRCVPISNHLYFYWYRQILGQKVEFLVSFYNNEISEKSEIFDDQFSVERPDGSNFTLKIRSTKLEDSAMYFCASSDSEGLSYNEQFFGPGTRLTVL.

This clonotype has only a few counts. This CDR3 reads CASSLDRSDTDTQYF. DNA for the CDR3: TGTGCCAGCAGCTTAGATCGATCAGACACAGATACGCAGTATTTT. The V and J genes are TRBV11-2 and TRBJ2-3, with D uncertain. The CDR3 extends over 15 amino acids. With 0 bases removed from V and 2 bases from J, the gap between germline ends came to 9 bases. Germline V gives CDR1 SGHAT, CDR2 FQNNGV. Combining the CDR3 with reference TRBV11-2 and TRBJ2-3 gives the whole variable domain EAGVAQSPRYKIIEKRQSVAFWCNPISGHATLYWYQQILGQGPKLLIQFQNNGVVDDSQLPKDRFSAERLKGVDSTLKIQPAKLEDSAVYLCASSLDRSDTDTQYFGPGTRLTVL.

This clonotype was seen more than once but under ten times. The chain has TRBV5-6 and TRBJ2-1; D not certain. V lost 4 bases to trimming and J lost 0 bases, with 11 bases between them. Germline assignment: CDR1 SGHDT and CDR2 YYEEEE. This CDR3 spans 15 amino acids. CDR3 residues: CASSDQPSSYNEQFF. CDR3 in DNA: TGTGCCAGCAGCGACCAGCCCAGCTCCTACAATGAGCAGTTCTTC.

The V call is TRBV27, the J call TRBJ2-7, with a possible D match to TRBD1 (6 bases). The CDR3 is 15 residues long. Trimming removed 5 bases from V and 5 bases from J, with 19 bases in between. Germline CDR1 MNHEY, CDR2 SMNVEV (reference sequence). For the CDR3, the DNA is TGTGCCAGCAGTCCCCGGACAGAAATAGGCCACGAGCAGTACTTC. It yields the protein CASSPRTEIGHEQYF.

Only a few counts were recorded for this clonotype. The DNA for the CDR3 is TGCAGCGTTTGGCGGGAGGGCGAGCAGTACTTC. This encodes CSVWREGEQYF. The rearrangement links TRBV29-1 to TRBJ2-7; 9 bases are a match to TRBD2. Germline V gene data show CDR1 as SQVTM and CDR2 as ANQGSEA. Germline trimming cut 5 bases from V and 6 bases from J; bases unmatched to any gene: 2. The CDR3 totals 11 residues.

This chain joins TRBV3-1 and TRBJ2-1; 7 nucleotides line up with TRBD2. The ends lost 1 base at V and 2 bases at J; junction bases unmatched: 5. The germline gives CDR1 LGHDT, CDR2 YNNKEL (reference sequence). The CDR3 contains 16 residues. The CDR3 region is CASSQAQRDPYNEQFF. In DNA form, the CDR3 reads TGTGCCAGCAGCCAAGCTCAGCGGGATCCCTACAATGAGCAGTTCTTC.

The V and J genes are TRBV6-2 or TRBV6-3 and TRBJ2-5; D perhaps matches TRBD2 (6 bases). V was shortened by 6 bases and J by 4 bases, with 15 bases between the two germline ends. From germline, CDR1 is MNHEY and CDR2 SVGEGT. The CDR3 is 14 residues long. The CDR3 DNA follows: TGTGCCAGCAGACGCTCGGGAGACCCAGAGACCCAGTACTTC. Amino acid sequence: CASRRSGDPETQYF.

This clonotype has just a few counts. This chain joins TRBV27 and TRBJ1-2; TRBD1 might be the D (5 bases). V lost 8 bases and J lost 4, with 26 bases in between. The CDR3 runs 17 residues. Germline assignment: CDR1 MNHEY and CDR2 SMNVEV (reference sequence). CDR3 amino acids: CASRYSIGGGGAYGYTF. CDR3 bases: TGTGCCAGCCGCTACAGCATCGGGGGTGGGGGAGCCTATGGCTACACCTTC.